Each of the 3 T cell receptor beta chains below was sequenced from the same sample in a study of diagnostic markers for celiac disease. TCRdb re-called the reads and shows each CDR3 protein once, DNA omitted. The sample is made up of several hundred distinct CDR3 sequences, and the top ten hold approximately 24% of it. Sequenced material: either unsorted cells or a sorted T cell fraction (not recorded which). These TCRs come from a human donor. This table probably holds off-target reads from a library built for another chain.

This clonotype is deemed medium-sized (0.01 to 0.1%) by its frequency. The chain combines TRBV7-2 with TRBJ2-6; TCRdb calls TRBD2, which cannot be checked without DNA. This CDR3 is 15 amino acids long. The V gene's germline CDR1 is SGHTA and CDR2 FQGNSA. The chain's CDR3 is CASSLAVGREHVLTF.

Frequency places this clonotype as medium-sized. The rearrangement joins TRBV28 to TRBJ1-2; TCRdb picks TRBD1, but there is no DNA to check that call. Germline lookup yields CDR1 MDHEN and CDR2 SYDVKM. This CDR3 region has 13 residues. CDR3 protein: CASSSVPGIGYTF.

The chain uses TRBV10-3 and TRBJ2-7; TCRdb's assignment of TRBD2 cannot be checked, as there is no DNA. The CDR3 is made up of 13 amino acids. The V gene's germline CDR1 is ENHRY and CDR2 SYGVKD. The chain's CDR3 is CAISDGSGYEQYF.